The clone carrying this TCR beta chain was seen repeatedly, ten times or more. The target antigen is unknown. Each CDR3 protein is one row after TCRdb ran MiXCR on the reads. The profile shows 150,000 to 200,000 distinct CDR3 sequences, approximately 15% of them singletons. This sample stems from a study of T cell repertoires in cytomegalovirus infection. Study summary: Through public TCR beta signatures, both CMV infection and matching HLA type were indicated. Overall study results and limits: HLA-C-restricted CMV-specific TCR beta clonotypes were dominant in the ex vivo response. Carriers of CMV and the relevant HLA type were discriminated by public TCR beta frequency.

Germline CDR1 is SGHVS and CDR2 is FQNEAQ. The CDR3 is 15 amino acids. The V end lost 1 base, the J end lost 4 bases, and 11 bases lay between the germline ends. This sequence originates from a human donor in good health (CMV status not recorded). Some clones in this sample may be carry-over from other donors' samples. This sequence joins TRBV7-8 and TRBJ1-5; no reliable D call. The sequencing sample was made of PBMCs. Written as DNA, the CDR3 is TGTGCCAGCAGCTTAGGCCCCCGGGGTAATCAGCCCCAGCATTTT. Its translation: CASSLGPRGNQPQHF. Combining the CDR3 with reference TRBV7-8 and TRBJ1-5 gives the whole variable domain GAGVSQSPRYKVAKRGQDVALRCDPISGHVSLFWYQQALGQGPEFLTYFQNEAQLDKSGLPSDRFFAERPEGSVSTLKIQRTQQEDSAVYLCASSLGPRGNQPQHFGDGTRLSIL.